The 17 T cell receptor delta chains presented below share a single source sample, sequenced in a study of gamma-delta T cells after stem cell transplantation. TCRdb ran CATT on the RT-PCR reads. The table shows roughly 2,500 delta-chain clones, with less than 8% occurring only once. Sequencing was done on a sample of gamma-delta T cells. The source of these receptors is a human donor. It is not recorded whose cells these are; they may come from a transplant donor.

Note on this clone: The likely explanation is a read error, given a far larger clone one base away. Other DNA sequences in the same sample also yield this CDR3. This chain uses TRDV2 with TRDJ1; 10 positions agree with TRDD3. The CDR3 is 16 residues long. The germline V gene has CDR1 GEAIGNYY and CDR2 EKD. V was clipped by 3 bases and J by 1 base; unmatched bases: 7. The CDR3, as DNA: TGTGCCTGTGACTTCCTACTGGGGGATCCCACCGATAAACTCATCTTT. The encoded protein is CACDFLLGDPTDKLIF.

This clone was recorded a few times. Being one base from a much bigger clone, this may be a read error. This sequence joins TRDV2 and TRDJ3, with 7 bases matching TRDD3. J lost 0 bases, V lost 0 bases, and 16 bases had no gene match. This CDR3 has 22 amino acids. Germline CDR1 GEAIGNYY, CDR2 EKD. The CDR3 sequence is CACDTTRTGDSPLSWDTRQMFF. The CDR3 DNA follows: TGTGCCTGTGACACCACCCGTACTGGGGATTCCCCTCTCTCCTGGGACACCCGACAGATGTTTTTC.

By its share, this clone is medium-sized. This could be a read error, since a much larger clone is one nucleotide away. The V and J genes are TRDV2 and TRDJ1, with 8 nucleotides matching TRDD3. V shed 1 base and J 0 bases; nucleotides not matched to a gene: 15. The V gene's germline CDR1 is GEAIGNYY and CDR2 EKD. The CDR3 is 19 residues long. As DNA, the CDR3 is TGTGCCTGTGACACAATCTCGCCTACTGGGGGCCTGTACACCGATAAACTCATCTTT. It encodes CACDTISPTGGLYTDKLIF.

By share, this clone ranks as medium-sized (0.01 to 0.1%). The chain employs TRDV3 and TRDJ1, with D uncertain. The V gene's germline CDR1 is TVYSNPD and CDR2 GDNSRS (reference sequence). V dropped 1 base and J dropped 9 bases, with 24 bases sitting between them. The CDR3 has 15 amino acids. The CDR3 nucleotides read TGTGCCTTTATCGGCCTCCCGGCCCTCAGAAGGCAACTCATCTTT. Translated: CAFIGLPALRRQLIF. Full variable domain (missing parts from reference TRDV3 and TRDJ1): CDKVTQSSPDQTVASGSEVVLLCTYDTVYSNPDLFWYRIRPDYSFQFVFYGDNSRSEGADFTQGRFSVKHILTQKAFHLVISPVRTEDSATYYCAFIGLPALRRQLIFGKGTRVTVEP.

This clone was detected only a few times. A much larger clone sits a single nucleotide away, making a read error possible. This chain connects TRDV2 to TRDJ1; no definite D call. Trimming took 3 bases from V and 2 from J, leaving 15 bases between them. Germline V lookup: CDR1 GEAIGNYY, CDR2 EKD. The CDR3 sequence is 15 residues long. The CDR3 nucleotides read TGTGCCTGTGACCCCCTGATGAGGCCTACCGATAAACTCATCTTT. This sequence encodes CACDPLMRPTDKLIF.

Here the CDR3 DNA reads TGTGCCTGTGACGCCGTTGAGCACTCGCTGGGGGATACCCTCGTCGATAAACTCATCTTT. It encodes CACDAVEHSLGDTLVDKLIF. V gene TRDV2 combines with J gene TRDJ1; 11 nucleotides agree with TRDD3. The germline CDR1 and CDR2 sequences are GEAIGNYY and EKD. The length of the CDR3 is 20 residues. V shed 3 bases and J 4 bases; nucleotides not matched to a gene: 21.

To note about this clone: This clone may be a read error of a much larger clone one base away. The CDR3 coding sequence is TGTGCCTGTGACGCAATCCTGCCCGTAGTGGGGGATTATTCGGCCGATACACTCATCTTT. It encodes CACDAILPVVGDYSADTLIF. The chain links TRDV2 to TRDJ1; 8 bases fit TRDD3. This CDR3 contains 20 residues. Germline V lookup: CDR1 GEAIGNYY, CDR2 EKD.

This clone was counted only a few times. The J gene is TRDJ1, the V gene TRDV2, with 7 bases identical to TRDD3. Germline loops: CDR1 GEAIGNYY, CDR2 EKD. V shed 3 bases and J 3 bases; nucleotides not matched to a gene: 18. This CDR3 spans 18 amino acids. The CDR3: CACDSISTSVGYPDKLIF. The CDR3 DNA is TGTGCCTGTGACTCAATCTCGACGTCGGTGGGATACCCCGATAAACTCATCTTT.

This clone came up a few times. The protein TCRdb lists belongs to a much larger clone and differs from this DNA's translation at residue 16, which points to a read error; the protein shown is made from the DNA. This sequence joins TRDV2 and TRDJ1; 10 positions match TRDD3. This CDR3 is built from 19 residues. Per germline, CDR1 GEAIGNYY and CDR2 EKD. Written as DNA, the CDR3 is TGTGCCTGTGACACCGTGACTGGGGGATCGACCCCGTACACCGATAACCTCATCTTT. It yields the protein CACDTVTGGSTPYTDNLIF.

By sample share, this clone is medium-sized. A read error may be the cause here, since a much bigger clone is one base away. Within the sample, other DNA sequences also encode this same CDR3. This chain uses TRDV2 with TRDJ3; tentatively, D is TRDD3 (5 bases). This CDR3 has 14 amino acids. CDR1 is GEAIGNYY, CDR2 EKD, per germline. The CDR3 reads CAASAVWATRQMFF. The CDR3 DNA sequence: TGTGCCGCCTCGGCAGTCTGGGCCACCCGACAGATGTTTTTC.

The CDR3 sequence: CACDRLGDTPDKLIF. The DNA of the CDR3 is TGTGCCTGCGATCGACTGGGGGATACTCCCGATAAACTCATCTTT. This chain links TRDV2 with TRDJ1, with TRDD3 identical over 12 bases. The CDR3 consists of 15 residues. Germline V gene data show CDR1 as GEAIGNYY and CDR2 as EKD. V trimming: 7 bases; J trimming: 3 bases; junction bases outside the gene matches: 8.

Comments on this clone: This sequence is one base from a far larger clone and is likely a read error. This sample includes further DNA sequences coding for the same CDR3. The V and J genes are TRDV2 and TRDJ1, with 10 positions matching TRDD3. V shed 2 bases and J 7 bases; nucleotides not matched to a gene: 30. Per germline, CDR1 GEAIGNYY and CDR2 EKD. The length of the CDR3 is 22 residues. CDR3 protein: CACDMAPLRTGGWSGVDGKLIF. As DNA, the CDR3 is TGTGCCTGTGACATGGCCCCTTTGCGTACTGGGGGATGGTCCGGGGTAGACGGTAAACTCATCTTT.

This clone occurred a few times. The likely explanation is a read error, given a far larger clone one base away. This same CDR3 is encoded by further DNA sequences in the sample. The chain joins TRDV2 to TRDJ1, with 11 bases matching TRDD3. CDR1 is GEAIGNYY, CDR2 EKD, per germline. The CDR3 length is 17 residues. This chain's CDR3 is CACDTVGGYANGDKLIF. CDR3 bases: TGTGCCTGCGACACCGTTGGGGGATACGCAAATGGCGATAAACTCATCTTT.

This clone appeared a few times. A read error likely explains this, since a far larger clone differs by one base. This chain uses TRDV2 with TRDJ3; 11 bases fit TRDD3. There are 20 residues in the CDR3. Germline assignment: CDR1 GEAIGNYY and CDR2 EKD. The CDR3 DNA follows: TGTGCCTGTGACACCGCTGGGGGATACTCATCATCCTGGGACGCCCGACAGATGTTTTTC. Protein product: CACDTAGGYSSSWDARQMFF.

Sample share makes this clone medium-sized. Other DNA sequences in the same sample also yield this CDR3. The genes are TRDV2 and TRDJ3; 7 bases are a match to TRDD3. The CDR3 loop spans 21 amino acids. V lost 0 bases and J lost 0; bases outside the gene matches: 13. Germline-derived CDR1 and CDR2 are GEAIGNYY and EKD. CDR3 residues: CACDTLAGGPTSSWDTRQMFF. As DNA, the CDR3 is TGTGCCTGTGACACCTTAGCTGGGGGCCCCACGAGCTCCTGGGACACCCGACAGATGTTTTTC.

The chain is built from TRDV2 and TRDJ1, with D perhaps TRDD3 (6 bases). V was pared by 0 bases and J by 6 bases, with 34 bases between. Germline CDR1 is GEAIGNYY and CDR2 is EKD. The CDR3 runs 21 residues. DNA for the CDR3: TGTGCCTGTGACACCGTTGGGGATTCCTCATCCGACCTACTGGGTGGGAATAAACTCATCTTT. It specifies CACDTVGDSSSDLLGGNKLIF.

Of note for this clone: One base away lies a much larger clone, so this may be a sequencing read error. The chain combines TRDV2 with TRDJ1, with 10 bases that match TRDD3. This CDR3 contains 15 residues. The trim removed 3 bases at V and 5 bases at J, leaving 8 bases unmatched. Per the germline V gene, CDR1 is GEAIGNYY and CDR2 is EKD. In nucleotides, the CDR3 is TGTGCCTGTGACTTCCTACTGGGGGATCATGATAAACTCATCTTT. The encoded protein is CACDFLLGDHDKLIF.